The 11 T cell receptor beta chains presented below share a single source sample, sequenced in a study of CD8+ T cells in alopecia areata. Treatment meaning: oral pan-JAK inhibitor, 5-10 mg twice daily. After isolation, RNA underwent reverse transcription to generate cDNA as the sequencing template. Produced via immunoSEQ multiplex PCR; TCRdb's table is partial and in-frame only. The sample yields 140,000 to 150,000 clones, about 56% seen once. The source material was CD8+ T cells sorted from blood, sampled at week 4, from a patient treated with tofacitinib. All receptors come from a human donor with alopecia areata.

J is TRBJ2-7 and V is TRBV11-1; D gene unclear. The V gene lost 7 bases and the J gene lost 0 bases, with 7 bases spanning the gap. Germline assignment: CDR1 SGHAT and CDR2 FQDESV (reference sequence). The CDR3 totals 12 residues. In DNA form, the CDR3 reads TGTGCCAGCACCTCCAGCTCCTACGAGCAGTACTTC. It encodes CASTSSSYEQYF.

The chain is built from TRBV2 and TRBJ1-1; D ambiguous. This CDR3 is 12 amino acids long. Germline loops: CDR1 SNHLY, CDR2 FYNNEI. Trimming removed 7 bases from V and 5 bases from J, with 11 bases in between. Here the CDR3 reads CASTERRTEAFF. Here the CDR3 DNA reads TGTGCCAGCACCGAACGGAGGACTGAAGCTTTCTTT. The full variable domain, its missing parts supplied by reference TRBV2 and TRBJ1-1, is EPEVTQTPSHQVTQMGQEVILRCVPISNHLYFYWYRQILGQKVEFLVSFYNNEISEKSEIFDDQFSVERPDGSNFTLKIRSTKLEDSAMYFCASTERRTEAFFGQGTRLTVV.

The rearrangement uses TRBV25-1 and TRBJ2-3; D unresolved. Trimming left V 4 bases short and J 5 bases short, with 1 base between. The CDR3 contains 10 residues. From germline, CDR1 is MGHDK and CDR2 SYGVNS. CDR3 amino acids: CASSGDTQYF. In DNA, the CDR3 is TGTGCCAGCAGTGGAGATACGCAGTATTTT.

This clone was picked up a small number of times. V and J are TRBV7-9 and TRBJ2-7; D might be TRBD1 or TRBD2, each matching 6 bases. From germline, CDR1 is SEHNR and CDR2 FQNEAQ (reference sequence). Trimming stripped 7 bases from V and 5 bases from J, with 18 bases between. The CDR3 contains 14 residues. The DNA for the CDR3 is TGTGCCAGCACCCACCCCGGGGGCTTGGACGAGCAGTACTTC. Amino acids: CASTHPGGLDEQYF.

This chain connects TRBV29-1 to TRBJ2-6; the D is unclear. With 7 bases removed from V and 0 bases from J, the gap between germline ends came to 13 bases. The V gene's germline CDR1 is SQVTM and CDR2 ANQGSEA. The CDR3 is 15 residues long. Here the CDR3 reads CSDLGPISGANVLTF. The CDR3 bases are TGCAGCGACCTAGGACCGATCTCTGGGGCCAACGTCCTGACTTTC.

The chain employs TRBV30 and TRBJ1-1; D unclear. V was clipped by 2 bases and J by 0 bases, with 4 bases between them. The CDR3 runs 12 residues. Germline CDR1 GTSNPN, CDR2 SVGIG (reference sequence). The CDR3 DNA is TGTGCCTGGAGTAACCTGAACACTGAAGCTTTCTTT. Protein product: CAWSNLNTEAFF.

The rearrangement joins TRBV9 to TRBJ2-3, with TRBD2 as a possible D gene (5 bases). V lost 0 bases and J 0 bases, leaving 11 bases between the germline ends. The CDR3 totals 16 residues. Looked up from germline, CDR1 is SGDLS and CDR2 is YYNGEE. The CDR3 DNA follows: TGTGCCAGCAGCGTAGCTCTACTAGGCAGCACAGATACGCAGTATTTT. Amino acid sequence: CASSVALLGSTDTQYF.

The chain combines TRBV29-1 with TRBJ2-1, with 10 bases identical to TRBD2. The CDR3 sequence is 14 residues long. Germline V lookup: CDR1 SQVTM, CDR2 ANQGSEA. The J segment lost 3 bases and the V segment lost 4 bases, leaving 3 bases of the junction unmatched. CDR3 sequence: CSVVGLASYNEQFF. CDR3 nucleotide sequence: TGCAGCGTTGTGGGACTAGCGAGCTACAATGAGCAGTTCTTC.

This clone was seen only once. The chain carries TRBV25-1 and TRBJ2-5, with D unclear. The V and J ends lost 2 bases and 2 bases respectively, with 12 bases between them. The CDR3 contains 15 residues. Germline CDR1 and CDR2: MGHDK and SYGVNS. The CDR3 reads CASSEKWAVQETQYF. For the CDR3, the DNA is TGTGCCAGCAGTGAAAAGTGGGCAGTACAAGAGACCCAGTACTTC.

The J gene is TRBJ1-4, the V gene TRBV27; D gene uncertain. The CDR3 loop spans 14 amino acids. V lost 4 bases and J lost 8, with 14 bases in between. Per germline, CDR1 MNHEY and CDR2 SMNVEV (reference sequence). The CDR3: CASSSLLPSEKLFF. The CDR3 DNA is TGTGCCAGCAGTTCCCTACTGCCGTCCGAAAAACTGTTTTTT.

The genes are TRBV27 and TRBJ2-3; TRBD2 matches 7 bases. The ends lost 5 bases at V and 2 bases at J; junction bases unmatched: 4. CDR3 length equals 14 residues. Germline V gene data show CDR1 as MNHEY and CDR2 as SMNVEV (reference sequence). This CDR3 is CASSPGGITDTQYF. In DNA, the CDR3 is TGTGCCAGCAGTCCGGGGGGTATCACAGATACGCAGTATTTT.